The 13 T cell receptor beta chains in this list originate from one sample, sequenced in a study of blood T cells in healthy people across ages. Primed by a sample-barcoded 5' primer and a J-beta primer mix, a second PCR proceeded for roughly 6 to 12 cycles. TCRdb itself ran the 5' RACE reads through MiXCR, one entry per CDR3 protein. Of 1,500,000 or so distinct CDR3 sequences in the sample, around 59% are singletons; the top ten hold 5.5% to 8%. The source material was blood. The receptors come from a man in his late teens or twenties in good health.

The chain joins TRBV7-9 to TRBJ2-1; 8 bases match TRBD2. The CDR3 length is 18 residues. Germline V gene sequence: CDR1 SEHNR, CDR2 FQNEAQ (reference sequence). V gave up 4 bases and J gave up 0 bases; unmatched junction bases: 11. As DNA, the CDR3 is TGTGCCAGCAGCTCCCTAACTAGCGGACGGAGCTCCTACAATGAGCAGTTCTTC. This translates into CASSSLTSGRSSYNEQFF.

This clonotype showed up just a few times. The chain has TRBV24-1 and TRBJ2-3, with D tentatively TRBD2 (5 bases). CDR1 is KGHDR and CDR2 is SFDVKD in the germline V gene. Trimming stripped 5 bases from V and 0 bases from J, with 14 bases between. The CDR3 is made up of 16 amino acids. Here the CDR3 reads CATSAGETLSTDTQYF. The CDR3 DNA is TGTGCCACCAGTGCCGGGGAGACACTAAGCACAGATACGCAGTATTTT.

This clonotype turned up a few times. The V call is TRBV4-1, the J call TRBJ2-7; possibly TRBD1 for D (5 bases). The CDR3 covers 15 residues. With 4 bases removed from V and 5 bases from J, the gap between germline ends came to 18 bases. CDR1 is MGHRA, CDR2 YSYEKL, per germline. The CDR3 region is CASSPLGRESHEQYF. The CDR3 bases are TGCGCCAGCAGCCCCCTGGGCAGGGAATCCCACGAGCAGTACTTC.

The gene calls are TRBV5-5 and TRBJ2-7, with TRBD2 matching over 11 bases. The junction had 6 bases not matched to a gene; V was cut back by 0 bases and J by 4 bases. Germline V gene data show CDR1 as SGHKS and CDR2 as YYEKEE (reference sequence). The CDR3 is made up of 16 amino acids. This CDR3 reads CASSLVLAGGVYEQYF. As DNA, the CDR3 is TGTGCCAGCAGCTTGGTTCTAGCGGGAGGTGTTTACGAGCAGTACTTC.

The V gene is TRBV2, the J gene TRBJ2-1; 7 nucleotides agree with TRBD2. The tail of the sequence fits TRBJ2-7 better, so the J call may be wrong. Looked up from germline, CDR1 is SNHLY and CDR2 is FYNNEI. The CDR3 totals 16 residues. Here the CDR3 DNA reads TGTGCCAGCAGTGACCACGGGAGGCCTACCTACAATGAGCAGTACTTC. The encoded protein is CASSDHGRPTYNEQYF.

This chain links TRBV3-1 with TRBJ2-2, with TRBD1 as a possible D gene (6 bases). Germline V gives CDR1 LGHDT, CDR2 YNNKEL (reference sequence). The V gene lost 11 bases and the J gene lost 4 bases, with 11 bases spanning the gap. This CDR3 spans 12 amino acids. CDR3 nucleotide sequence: TGTGCCGCAGGGGTCGGCACCGGGGAGCTGTTTTTT. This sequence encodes CAAGVGTGELFF.

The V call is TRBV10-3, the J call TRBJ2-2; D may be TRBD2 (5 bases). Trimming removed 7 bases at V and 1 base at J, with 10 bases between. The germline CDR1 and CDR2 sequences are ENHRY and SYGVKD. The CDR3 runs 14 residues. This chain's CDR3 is CAINQDLNTGELFF. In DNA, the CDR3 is TGTGCCATCAATCAGGACTTGAACACCGGGGAGCTGTTTTTT.

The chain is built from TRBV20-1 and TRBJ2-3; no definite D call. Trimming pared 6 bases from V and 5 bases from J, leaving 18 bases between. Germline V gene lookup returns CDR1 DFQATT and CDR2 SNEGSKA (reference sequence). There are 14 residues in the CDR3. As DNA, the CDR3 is TGCAGTGCCGTGAACGAATTCCCGAAAGATACGCAGTATTTT. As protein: CSAVNEFPKDTQYF.

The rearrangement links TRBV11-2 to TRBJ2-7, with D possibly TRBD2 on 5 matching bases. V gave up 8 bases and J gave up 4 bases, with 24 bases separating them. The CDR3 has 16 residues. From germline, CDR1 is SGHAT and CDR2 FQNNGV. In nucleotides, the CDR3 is TGTGCCAGCGGCGACGGGGTCCGGGGAAACCGATACGAGCAGTACTTC. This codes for CASGDGVRGNRYEQYF. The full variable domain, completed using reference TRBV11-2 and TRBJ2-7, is EAGVAQSPRYKIIEKRQSVAFWCNPISGHATLYWYQQILGQGPKLLIQFQNNGVVDDSQLPKDRFSAERLKGVDSTLKIQPAKLEDSAVYLCASGDGVRGNRYEQYFGPGTRLTVT.

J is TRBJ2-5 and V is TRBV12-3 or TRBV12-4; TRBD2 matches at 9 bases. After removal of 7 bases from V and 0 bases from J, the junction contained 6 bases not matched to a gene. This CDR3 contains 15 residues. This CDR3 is CASTRAGGYQETQYF. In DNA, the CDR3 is TGTGCCAGCACCAGAGCGGGAGGCTACCAAGAGACCCAGTACTTC.

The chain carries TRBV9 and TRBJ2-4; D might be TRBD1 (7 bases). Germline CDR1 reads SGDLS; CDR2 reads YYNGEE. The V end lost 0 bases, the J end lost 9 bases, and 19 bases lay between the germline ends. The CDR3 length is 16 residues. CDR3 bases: TGTGCCAGCAGCGTAGCGGCGGAGGGGGCTTTAAGCATTCAGTACTTC. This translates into CASSVAAEGALSIQYF.

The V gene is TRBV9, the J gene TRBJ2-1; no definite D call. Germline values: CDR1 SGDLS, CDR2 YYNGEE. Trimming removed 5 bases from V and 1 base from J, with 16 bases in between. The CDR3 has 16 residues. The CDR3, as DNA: TGTGCCAGCAGTCCCCGGATTGGGGATTCCTACAATGAGCAGTTCTTC. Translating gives CASSPRIGDSYNEQFF.

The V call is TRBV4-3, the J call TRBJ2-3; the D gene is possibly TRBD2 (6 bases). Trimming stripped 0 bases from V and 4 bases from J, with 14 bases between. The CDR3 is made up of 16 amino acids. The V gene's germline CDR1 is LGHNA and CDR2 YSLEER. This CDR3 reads CASSQDPMRGADTQYF. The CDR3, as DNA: TGCGCCAGCAGCCAAGATCCCATGCGGGGAGCAGATACGCAGTATTTT.